This TCR beta chain came from a study of OX40 agonist ivuxolimab in advanced cancers. Study-wide background: The group had a mean age of 60 years, ranged from 23 to 79, and was just under 85% male. Points from the study as a whole: Individuals who were partial responders at 0.1-3.0 mg/kg had clonal expansion that ranked among the lowest. The CD4+ and CD8+ T cells in the blood had expanded clonally by week 6 at 0.1 to 3.0 mg/kg. CD8+ T cells showed, on average, more clonal expansion than CD4+ cells.

The V gene lost 3 bases and the J gene lost 5 bases, with 8 bases spanning the gap. The length of the CDR3 is 13 residues. Germline CDR1 and CDR2: KGHSH and LQKENI. Here immunoSEQ multiplex PCR was the method, and the copy in TCRdb shows in-frame clones only, minus some. The sample carries about 99,000 clones, over 75% recorded once. Worth noting for this clone: The antigen remains unidentified.

Sequencing used CD4+ or CD8+ T cells sorted from blood, obtained in a trial of the OX40 agonist ivuxolimab. The J gene is TRBJ2-1, the V gene TRBV18; D call uncertain. The TCR was taken from an adult with an advanced solid tumor such as melanoma, head and neck, liver or kidney cancer. In DNA, the CDR3 is TGTGCCAGCTCACCTGACCAAAACAATGAGCAGTTCTTC. Its protein product is CASSPDQNNEQFF.